A selection of T cell receptor beta chains follows, all from one sample in a study of shared T cell receptors in the human thymus. TCRdb keeps only in-frame clones here, not all; method: immunoSEQ multiplex PCR. The repertoire has just under 550,000 clones, 70% to 80% of them found once; the top ten carry 0.013%. These data also featured in a second study, about human thymus T cells.

The sample consisted of thymocytes. The receptors shown here come from a boy under three years old with a congenital heart defect. CDR3s include the opening cysteine and the closing phenylalanine or tryptophan. Fields, in order: D gene, V gene, CDR3 length, clone size, J gene, CDR3 protein, CDR3 DNA. D genes are given only for firm matches. Clone size is stated in some rows and not others, as once, few, many or a class when expanded.

D: -; V: TRBV25-1; length: 18; size: once; J: TRBJ1-3; CDR3: CAGSENRTAWSSGNTIYF; DNA: TGTGCCGGCAGTGAAAACCGGACAGCCTGGAGCTCTGGAAACACCATATATTTT
D: -; V: TRBV2; length: 19; size: -; J: TRBJ1-1; CDR3: CASSVFPQPGFVQITEAFF; DNA: TGTGCCAGCAGTGTATTCCCCCAGCCAGGGTTTGTTCAGATCACTGAAGCTTTCTTT
D: TRBD1; V: TRBV11-3; length: 16; size: -; J: TRBJ1-2; CDR3: CASSNRGRGRSDGYTF; DNA: TGTGCCAGCAGCAATCGGGGCAGGGGGCGCTCAGATGGCTACACCTTC
D: -; V: TRBV29-1; length: 16; size: -; J: TRBJ2-7; CDR3: CSVEEGGGFTPYEQYF; DNA: TGCAGCGTTGAAGAGGGAGGGGGGTTTACCCCCTACGAGCAGTACTTC
D: -; V: TRBV7-2; length: 15; size: -; J: TRBJ2-2; CDR3: CASSPRREKAGELFF; DNA: TGTGCCAGCAGCCCCCGCCGGGAGAAGGCCGGGGAGCTGTTTTTT
D: TRBD2; V: TRBV7-2; length: 16; size: few; J: TRBJ2-4; CDR3: CASSSLAGVDKNIQYF; DNA: TGTGCCAGCAGCTCGCTAGCGGGAGTCGACAAAAACATTCAGTACTTC
D: -; V: TRBV29-1; length: 13; size: -; J: TRBJ2-1; CDR3: CSVEDTTVGGQFF; DNA: TGCAGCGTTGAGGATACCACGGTGGGAGGGCAGTTCTTC
D: TRBD1; V: TRBV7-9; length: 19; size: -; J: TRBJ1-5; CDR3: CASSLWQGAENYSNQPQHF; DNA: TGTGCCAGCAGCTTATGGCAGGGGGCGGAAAATTATAGCAATCAGCCCCAGCATTTT
D: TRBD1; V: TRBV11-3; length: 14; size: -; J: TRBJ2-7; CDR3: CASSAGQGAYEQYF; DNA: TGTGCCAGCAGCGCGGGACAGGGTGCCTACGAGCAGTACTTC
D: TRBD1; V: TRBV14; length: 13; size: -; J: TRBJ2-7; CDR3: CASSPDRDYEQYF; DNA: TGTGCCAGCAGCCCGGACAGGGACTACGAGCAGTACTTC
D: TRBD2; V: TRBV29-1; length: 21; size: -; J: TRBJ2-7; CDR3: CSVVLGDTLAGESLRADEQYF; DNA: TGCAGCGTTGTTTTGGGGGACACACTAGCGGGAGAATCCCTAAGAGCGGACGAGCAGTACTTC
D: -; V: TRBV9; length: 13; size: -; J: TRBJ1-4; CDR3: CASSVADGGKLFF; DNA: TGTGCCAGCAGCGTAGCCGACGGAGGGAAACTGTTTTTT
D: TRBD2; V: TRBV6-4; length: 17; size: -; J: TRBJ2-2; CDR3: CASSDSNSGDHTGELFF; DNA: TGTGCCAGCAGTGACTCGAATAGCGGGGACCACACCGGGGAGCTGTTTTTT
D: -; V: TRBV27; length: 14; size: few; J: TRBJ1-2; CDR3: CASSCSGPRPRYTF; DNA: TGTGCCAGCAGTTGTTCAGGGCCTAGGCCCCGCTACACCTTC
D: -; V: TRBV6-1; length: 18; size: -; J: TRBJ1-5; CDR3: CASSEPRGAPQYNQPQHF; DNA: TGTGCCAGCAGTGAACCCCGGGGGGCCCCCCAATACAATCAGCCCCAGCATTTT
D: TRBD1; V: TRBV19; length: 15; size: once; J: TRBJ1-2; CDR3: CASSTRTGRDYGYTF; DNA: TGTGCCAGTAGTACACGGACAGGGAGGGACTATGGCTACACCTTC
D: TRBD2; V: TRBV2; length: 18; size: -; J: TRBJ2-1; CDR3: CASTTSGSGRPSYNEQFF; DNA: TGTGCCAGCACTACTTCGGGTAGCGGGAGGCCCTCCTACAATGAGCAGTTCTTC
D: -; V: TRBV15; length: 16; size: -; J: TRBJ2-3; CDR3: CATSRDPRGSTDTQYF; DNA: TGTGCCACCAGCAGAGATCCGCGGGGAAGCACAGATACGCAGTATTTT
D: TRBD1; V: TRBV2; length: 17; size: -; J: TRBJ2-4; CDR3: CASSDLGGQLAKNIQYF; DNA: TGTGCCAGCAGTGATTTAGGGGGACAGCTAGCCAAAAACATTCAGTACTTC
D: -; V: TRBV28; length: 14; size: -; J: TRBJ1-2; CDR3: CASTQRGRSYGYTF; DNA: TGTGCCAGCACCCAGCGGGGGCGCAGCTATGGCTACACCTTC
D: -; V: TRBV9; length: 15; size: -; J: TRBJ1-1; CDR3: CASSVVVGANTEAFF; DNA: TGTGCCAGCAGCGTAGTAGTTGGGGCGAACACTGAAGCTTTCTTT
D: -; V: TRBV11-3; length: 14; size: -; J: TRBJ1-1; CDR3: CASSLRTRNTEAFF; DNA: TGTGCCAGCAGCCTCAGGACACGGAACACTGAAGCTTTCTTT
D: TRBD2; V: TRBV28; length: 18; size: few; J: TRBJ2-5; CDR3: CASSLWVAGGPPQETQYF; DNA: TGTGCCAGCAGTTTATGGGTAGCGGGAGGCCCCCCCCAAGAGACCCAGTACTTC
D: -; V: TRBV12-5; length: 12; size: -; J: TRBJ1-2; CDR3: CASSEGGFGYTF; DNA: TGTGCTAGTTCCGAGGGGGGGTTTGGCTACACCTTC
D: -; V: TRBV15; length: 14; size: few; J: TRBJ1-4; CDR3: CATSGRELNEKLFF; DNA: TGTGCCACCAGCGGCCGGGAGCTTAATGAAAAACTGTTTTTT
D: TRBD2; V: TRBV5-1; length: 20; size: -; J: TRBJ2-1; CDR3: CASSPYSITGTSGRASEQFF; DNA: TGCGCCAGCAGCCCTTACTCAATCACCGGGACTAGCGGGAGGGCCTCAGAGCAGTTCTTC
D: -; V: TRBV18; length: 17; size: -; J: TRBJ2-6; CDR3: CASSPRHRISGANVLTF; DNA: TGTGCCAGCTCACCAAGGCACAGAATCTCTGGGGCCAACGTCCTGACTTTC
D: TRBD2; V: TRBV6-6; length: 15; size: once; J: TRBJ2-1; CDR3: CASSPGTSYLNEQFF; DNA: TGTGCCAGCAGTCCCGGGACTAGCTACTTGAATGAGCAGTTCTTC
D: -; V: TRBV28; length: 17; size: -; J: TRBJ2-3; CDR3: CASSLNRVSSSTDTQYF; DNA: TGTGCCAGCAGTTTAAACAGGGTATCCTCTAGCACAGATACGCAGTATTTT
D: TRBD1; V: TRBV14; length: 13; size: -; J: TRBJ2-5; CDR3: CASRSTGRETQYF; DNA: TGTGCCAGCAGATCGACAGGGCGAGAGACCCAGTACTTC
D: TRBD1; V: TRBV5-6; length: 15; size: -; J: TRBJ2-5; CDR3: CASSRSGTGVETQYF; DNA: TGTGCCAGCAGCCGATCCGGGACAGGGGTAGAGACCCAGTACTTC
D: TRBD1; V: TRBV10-3; length: 14; size: -; J: TRBJ1-1; CDR3: CAIRVTGANTEAFF; DNA: TGTGCCATCAGGGTGACAGGGGCGAACACTGAAGCTTTCTTT
D: -; V: TRBV29-1; length: 13; size: -; J: TRBJ1-4; CDR3: CSVEEAGNEKLFF; DNA: TGCAGCGTTGAAGAGGCAGGGAATGAAAAACTGTTTTTT
D: TRBD1; V: TRBV5-5; length: 11; size: few; J: TRBJ1-2; CDR3: CASSSGQGPVF; DNA: TGTGCCAGCAGCTCGGGACAGGGGCCTGTCTTC
D: -; V: TRBV6-1; length: 13; size: -; J: TRBJ2-7; CDR3: CASSDRAVYEQYF; DNA: TGTGCCAGCAGTGACAGGGCGGTCTACGAGCAGTACTTC
D: -; V: TRBV21-1; length: 16; size: few; J: TRBJ2-7; CDR3: CASSKPTSGRNYEQYF; DNA: TGTGCCAGCAGCAAACCGACTAGCGGGAGGAACTACGAGCAGTACTTC
D: TRBD1; V: TRBV5-4; length: 19; size: few; J: TRBJ1-2; CDR3: CASSFRRQGPAGGDYGYTF; DNA: TGTGCCAGCAGCTTTAGGCGACAGGGGCCCGCAGGGGGTGACTATGGCTACACCTTC
D: -; V: TRBV5-1; length: 14; size: -; J: TRBJ2-1; CDR3: CASSFGRGADEQFF; DNA: TGCGCCAGCAGCTTTGGCCGGGGAGCCGATGAGCAGTTCTTC
D: TRBD2; V: TRBV5-1; length: 14; size: -; J: TRBJ2-1; CDR3: CASSLPSGYNEQFF; DNA: TGCGCCAGCAGCTTGCCTAGCGGCTACAATGAGCAGTTCTTC
D: TRBD1; V: TRBV6-1; length: 18; size: once; J: TRBJ2-1; CDR3: CASSVPRTGSSSYNEQFF; DNA: TGTGCCAGCAGTGTCCCTAGGACAGGTTCAAGCTCCTACAATGAGCAGTTCTTC